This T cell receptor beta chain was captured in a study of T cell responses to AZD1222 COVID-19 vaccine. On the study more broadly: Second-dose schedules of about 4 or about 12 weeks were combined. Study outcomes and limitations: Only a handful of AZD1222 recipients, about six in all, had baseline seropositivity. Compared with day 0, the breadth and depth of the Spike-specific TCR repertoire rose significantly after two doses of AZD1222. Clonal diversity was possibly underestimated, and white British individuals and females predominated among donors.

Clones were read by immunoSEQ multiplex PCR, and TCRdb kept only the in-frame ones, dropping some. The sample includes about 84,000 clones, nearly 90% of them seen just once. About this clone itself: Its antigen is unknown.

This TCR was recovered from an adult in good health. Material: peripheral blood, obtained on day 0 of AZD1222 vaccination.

CDR3 loop: CASSLVPFYGYTF. The CDR3 DNA follows: TGTGCCAGCAGCTTAGTCCCTTTCTATGGCTACACCTTC. The chain uses TRBV5-8 and TRBJ1-2; D is uncertain. The ends were cut back, 2 bases at V and 4 bases at J, with 9 bases in the middle. The CDR3 consists of 13 residues. The germline V gene encodes CDR1 SGHTS and CDR2 YDEGEE.